Listed here is a single T cell receptor (beta chain). The antigen is not known. This sample stems from a study of pediatric ulcerative colitis. Whole-study results and caveats: Blood samples from a couple of patients yielded substantially fewer templates and were excluded from blood-rectal overlap analysis.

The CDR3 is 13 residues long. Per the germline V gene, CDR1 is SEHNR and CDR2 is FQNEAQ (reference sequence). With 2 bases clipped from V and 9 bases from J, the junction kept 5 bases outside the gene matches. Clones were read by immunoSEQ multiplex PCR, and TCRdb kept only the in-frame ones, dropping some. The data contain 59,000 or so clones, around 80% of them seen just once; the ten biggest clones take up over 4%. The chain is built from TRBV7-9 and TRBJ2-3; 7 bases align to TRBD2. The receptor's source is a boy aged 5 to 17 with moderate ulcerative colitis. Sequencing was done on a sample of blood. The CDR3 coding sequence is TGTGCCAGCAGCTTATCTCGGGAGGAGACGCAGTATTTT. Translation gives CASSLSREETQYF.